The T cell receptor (beta chain) described here comes from a study of blood T cell repertoires in COVID-19. Background on the study: COVID-19 samples, acute and convalescent, were from the United States, Italy and Spain.

Trimming left V 8 bases short and J 2 bases short, with 13 bases between. Germline CDR1 reads GTSNPN; CDR2 reads SVGIG (reference sequence). The CDR3 has 14 amino acids. Study members were between about 18 and 100 years old and lived in 20 to 25 US regions. Participants were placed into cohorts based on the clinical history they reported. Among Cohort 3 donors, those recovered had two negative PCRs, clearance, or symptom resolution. Produced via immunoSEQ multiplex PCR; TCRdb's table is partial and in-frame only. The table shows hundreds of thousands of clones, with under 95% occurring only once. The receptor's source is a man in his sixties who had recovered from COVID-19. Specimen: PBMCs or T cells enriched from blood (not recorded which). V usage is TRBV30 and J usage is TRBJ2-6; D may be TRBD1 (6 bases). CDR3 in amino acids: CAQEPGAGANVLTF. The CDR3, as DNA: TGTGCCCAAGAGCCAGGGGCTGGGGCCAACGTCCTGACTTTC.